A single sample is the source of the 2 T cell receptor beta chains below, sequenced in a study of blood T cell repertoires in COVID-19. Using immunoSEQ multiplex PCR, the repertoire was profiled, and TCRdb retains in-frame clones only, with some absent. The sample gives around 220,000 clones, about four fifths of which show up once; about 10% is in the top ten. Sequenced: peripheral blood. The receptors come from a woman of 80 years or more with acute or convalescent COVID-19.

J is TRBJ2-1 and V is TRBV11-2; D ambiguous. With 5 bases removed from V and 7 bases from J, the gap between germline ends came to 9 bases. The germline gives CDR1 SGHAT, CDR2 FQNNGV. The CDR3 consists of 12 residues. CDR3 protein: CASSLSGNEQFF. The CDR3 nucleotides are TGTGCCAGCAGCCTTTCCGGGAATGAGCAGTTCTTC. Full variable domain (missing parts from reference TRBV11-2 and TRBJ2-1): EAGVAQSPRYKIIEKRQSVAFWCNPISGHATLYWYQQILGQGPKLLIQFQNNGVVDDSQLPKDRFSAERLKGVDSTLKIQPAKLEDSAVYLCASSLSGNEQFFGPGTRLTVL.

CDR3 region: CASSRTNTGELFF. The CDR3 DNA reads as TGTGCCAGCAGCCGCACGAACACCGGGGAGCTGTTTTTT. The gene calls are TRBV7-8 and TRBJ2-2; D is unclear. This CDR3 is 13 amino acids long. Germline lookup yields CDR1 SGHVS and CDR2 FQNEAQ. Trimming left V 5 bases short and J 0 bases short, with 4 bases between.